Following are 31 T cell receptor beta chains from one sample sequenced in a study of shared clonotypes between healthy human individuals. Some clones are missing from TCRdb's copy, which holds only in-frame ones; the method was immunoSEQ multiplex PCR. The sample shows 1,400,000 or so clones, about 98.5% of them seen only once. The sample was naive CD4+ T cells sorted from blood. Subset given: CD45RA+ positively selected. The receptors derive from a man aged 25 to 40 in good health.

The chain is built from TRBV5-1 and TRBJ2-4; D uncertain. This CDR3 is built from 16 residues. The V gene's germline CDR1 is SGHRS and CDR2 YFSETQ. The V and J ends lost 3 bases and 1 base respectively, with 14 bases between them. The CDR3 sequence: CASSSSSGFAKNIQYF. The DNA for the CDR3 is TGCGCCAGCAGCTCCTCGTCCGGGTTTGCCAAAAACATTCAGTACTTC.

The V call is TRBV10-3, the J call TRBJ2-2; TRBD1 matches at 7 bases. V lost 2 bases to trimming and J lost 7 bases; unmatched junction nucleotides: 10. CDR3 length: 16 amino acids. Germline V gives CDR1 ENHRY, CDR2 SYGVKD. Written as DNA, the CDR3 is TGTGCCATCAGTGAGCCGACCCTAGGGGGCGTCGGGGAGCTGTTTTTT. Translation gives CAISEPTLGGVGELFF.

The chain couples TRBV7-2 to TRBJ2-1; 13 bases line up with TRBD2. The length of the CDR3 is 17 residues. J lost 10 bases, V lost 6 bases, and 15 bases had no gene match. Germline CDR1 SGHTA, CDR2 FQGNSA. CDR3 region: CASRRGGGLAGANEQFF. As DNA, the CDR3 is TGTGCCAGCAGGAGAGGGGGTGGACTAGCGGGAGCCAACGAGCAGTTCTTC.

About this clone: The sample holds other DNA sequences that translate to the same CDR3. The rearrangement joins TRBV18 to TRBJ2-5; 7 bases are shared with TRBD2. CDR3 length equals 16 residues. Germline loops: CDR1 KGHSH, CDR2 LQKENI. V trimming: 1 base; J trimming: 2 bases; junction bases outside the gene matches: 7. Here the CDR3 DNA reads TGTGCCAGCTCACCACTGGCTAGCGGTACTCAAGAGACCCAGTACTTC. It yields the protein CASSPLASGTQETQYF.

CDR3 residues: CASSQETWPGLAGTDTQYF. CDR3 coding DNA: TGCGCCAGCAGCCAAGAGACGTGGCCGGGACTAGCGGGTACAGATACGCAGTATTTT. The rearrangement uses TRBV4-1 and TRBJ2-3; TRBD2 matches at 12 bases. With 0 bases clipped from V and 3 bases from J, the junction kept 10 bases outside the gene matches. This CDR3 has 19 amino acids. Per germline, CDR1 MGHRA and CDR2 YSYEKL.

The rearrangement links TRBV10-2 to TRBJ2-7; 9 bases fit TRBD1. The germline V gene encodes CDR1 WSHSY and CDR2 SAAADI. V gave up 2 bases and J gave up 1 base; unmatched junction bases: 3. The CDR3 covers 15 residues. As DNA, the CDR3 is TGCGCCAGCAGTGAGGGACAGGGGCGTTCCTACGAGCAGTACTTC. Amino acids: CASSEGQGRSYEQYF.

The chain links TRBV2 to TRBJ2-2, with 8 bases that match TRBD2. CDR1 and CDR2 from the germline V gene are SNHLY and FYNNEI. The CDR3 covers 15 residues. V was pared by 3 bases and J by 4 bases, with 4 bases of the junction left unmatched. CDR3: CASSDSGRGTGELFF. The CDR3 bases are TGTGCCAGCAGTGACTCCGGGAGGGGCACCGGGGAGCTGTTTTTT.

This clone appeared a single time. The chain links TRBV7-2 to TRBJ2-7; 8 positions agree with TRBD1. Germline-derived CDR1 and CDR2 are SGHTA and FQGNSA. J was trimmed by 2 bases and V by 5 bases; bases with no gene match: 8. The CDR3 length is 15 residues. CDR3 in DNA: TGTGCCAGCAGCGCAAGACAGGGGTTAACCTACGAGCAGTACTTC. Protein product: CASSARQGLTYEQYF.

The count of this clone is one. The V call is TRBV5-4, the J call TRBJ2-7; 7 bases align to TRBD1. CDR3 length: 16 residues. V lost 0 bases and J lost 7; bases outside the gene matches: 13. CDR1 and CDR2 (germline): SGHNT, YYREEE (reference sequence). The CDR3 DNA reads TGTGCCAGCAGCTTGGAGATGTTGGCACAGGGGACAGAGCAGTACTTC. Its translation is CASSLEMLAQGTEQYF.

The chain carries TRBV6-4 and TRBJ2-2; D might be TRBD2 (6 bases). CDR1 and CDR2 (germline): MRHNA, SNTAGT. V gave up 6 bases and J gave up 5 bases, with 13 bases separating them. The CDR3 runs to 14 residues. CDR3 residues: CASSVNGGTGELFF. The DNA of the CDR3 is TGTGCCAGCAGCGTTAATGGGGGGACCGGGGAGCTGTTTTTT.

This chain links TRBV27 with TRBJ1-1; D gene unclear. Per germline, CDR1 MNHEY and CDR2 SMNVEV (reference sequence). CDR3 size: 12 residues. Trimming took 3 bases from V and 8 from J, leaving 10 bases between them. The DNA for the CDR3 is TGTGCCAGCAGTTTCCTAAGGCGAGAAGCTTTCTTT. Its translation is CASSFLRREAFF.

The rearrangement links TRBV7-2 to TRBJ1-5; TRBD1 matches 9 bases. This CDR3 is built from 16 residues. V dropped 3 bases and J dropped 4; count of bases not matched to a gene: 7. The germline CDR1 and CDR2 sequences are SGHTA and FQGNSA. The CDR3 sequence is CASSFVLGQGNQPQHF. DNA of the CDR3: TGTGCCAGCAGCTTTGTCCTGGGACAGGGTAATCAGCCCCAGCATTTT.

V and J are TRBV7-3 and TRBJ2-7, with a tentative D call TRBD2 (5 bases). This CDR3 has 15 residues. Germline V lookup: CDR1 SGHTA, CDR2 FQGTGA. V lost 2 bases and J lost 2, with 13 bases in between. CDR3 protein: CASSLDRDTAYEQYF. The CDR3 coding sequence is TGTGCCAGCAGCTTAGACCGGGATACCGCCTACGAGCAGTACTTC.

This CDR3 reads CSVPPRAGAFF. The CDR3 region has the DNA TGCAGTGTACCACCCCGGGCGGGAGCTTTCTTT. The rearrangement uses TRBV20-1 and TRBJ1-1; D is unclear. Germline V gene sequence: CDR1 DFQATT, CDR2 SNEGSKA (reference sequence). Trimming pared 7 bases from V and 10 bases from J, leaving 16 bases between. CDR3 length: 11 amino acids.

As regards this clone: Other DNA variants within this sample encode the same CDR3. V and J are TRBV9 and TRBJ2-2; 7 bases fit TRBD2. V was clipped by 0 bases and J by 1 base; unmatched bases: 3. Germline CDR1 and CDR2: SGDLS and YYNGEE. The CDR3 has 16 amino acids. The CDR3 sequence: CASSVDGRLNTGELFF. The CDR3 coding sequence is TGTGCCAGCAGCGTAGACGGGAGGCTGAACACCGGGGAGCTGTTTTTT.

The gene calls are TRBV5-1 and TRBJ1-2; D is unresolved. The CDR3 loop spans 15 amino acids. Germline V gene lookup returns CDR1 SGHRS and CDR2 YFSETQ. Trimming pared 5 bases from V and 5 bases from J, leaving 19 bases between. The CDR3 sequence: CASRPQGPTVYGYTF. The CDR3, as DNA: TGCGCCAGCAGACCACAAGGCCCGACGGTTTATGGCTACACCTTC.

About this clone: This sample includes further DNA sequences coding for the same CDR3. In DNA form, the CDR3 reads TGCGCCAGCAGCTTGGATAGGGGGGGCACAGATACGCAGTATTTT. Protein product: CASSLDRGGTDTQYF. V usage is TRBV5-1 and J usage is TRBJ2-3; either TRBD1 or TRBD2 may supply D (6 bases each). The CDR3 spans 15 residues. CDR1 and CDR2 (germline): SGHRS, YFSETQ. V shed 0 bases and J shed 1 base, with 9 bases lying between them.

The J gene is TRBJ2-5, the V gene TRBV7-9; tentatively, D is TRBD2 (5 bases). There are 14 residues in the CDR3. The V end was cut by 4 bases, the J end by 5 bases, with 14 bases between. From germline, CDR1 is SEHNR and CDR2 FQNEAQ (reference sequence). CDR3 DNA sequence: TGTGCCAGCAGCTCCCGGGGTGGCGCGGAGACCCAGTACTTC. It specifies CASSSRGGAETQYF.

The CDR3: CASSTPRDTGGTEAFF. CDR3 bases: TGTGCCAGCAGTACCCCTAGGGATACAGGGGGAACTGAAGCTTTCTTT. J is TRBJ1-1 and V is TRBV2; 8 nucleotides match TRBD1. The CDR3 consists of 16 residues. V shed 5 bases, J shed 5 bases, and the junction held 13 bases outside the gene matches. The V gene's germline CDR1 is SNHLY and CDR2 FYNNEI.

The genes are TRBV27 and TRBJ2-1; a possible D gene is TRBD2 (6 bases). The germline V and J ends were trimmed by 6 bases and 2 bases, with 14 bases remaining between them. The CDR3 totals 15 residues. Germline V lookup: CDR1 MNHEY, CDR2 SMNVEV (reference sequence). CDR3 DNA: TGTGCCAGCAGCCTGGAGGGCCCGGCCTACAATGAGCAGTTCTTC. Protein product: CASSLEGPAYNEQFF.

The V and J genes are TRBV11-3 and TRBJ2-7; TRBD2 matches at 9 bases. The V segment lost 3 bases and the J segment 7 bases; nucleotides outside the gene matches: 7. CDR1 and CDR2 (germline): SGHNT, YENEEA. The CDR3 consists of 14 residues. The CDR3 DNA is TGTGCCAGCAGCTTGGGTAGCGGGAGTGGGGAGCAGTACTTC. It codes for CASSLGSGSGEQYF. Together with reference TRBV11-3 and TRBJ2-7, the CDR3 gives the full variable domain: EAGVVQSPRYKIIEKKQPVAFWCNPISGHNTLYWYLQNLGQGPELLIRYENEEAVDDSQLPKDRFSAERLKGVDSTLKIQPAELGDSAVYLCASSLGSGSGEQYFGPGTRLTVT.

The chain has TRBV19 and TRBJ2-1; possibly TRBD1 or TRBD2 for D (7 bases each). From germline, CDR1 is LNHDA and CDR2 SQIVND (reference sequence). V was clipped by 5 bases and J by 4 bases, with 21 bases between them. The CDR3 spans 17 residues. The CDR3 spells CASSRRGRAGMYNEQFF. CDR3 DNA sequence: TGTGCCAGTAGTCGCAGGGGGAGGGCCGGAATGTACAATGAGCAGTTCTTC.

This clone appeared once. The genes are TRBV7-2 and TRBJ2-7, with a possible D match to TRBD2 (5 bases). Germline values: CDR1 SGHTA, CDR2 FQGNSA. V was cut by 6 bases and J by 6 bases, with 12 bases left in between. The CDR3 has 12 residues. CDR3 sequence: CASSHGRGEQYF. The CDR3 DNA follows: TGTGCCAGCAGTCACGGACGGGGCGAGCAGTACTTC.

The count of this clone is one. V is TRBV18 and J is TRBJ2-1; D is perhaps TRBD2 (6 bases). CDR1 is KGHSH, CDR2 LQKENI, per germline. V shed 3 bases and J shed 8 bases, with 11 bases lying between them. The CDR3 loop spans 13 amino acids. The CDR3 DNA follows: TGTGCCAGCTCACCGCGGGATTTTTATGAGCAGTTCTTC. This translates into CASSPRDFYEQFF.

Of note for this clone: The identical CDR3 is also encoded by other nucleotide sequences in the sample. This chain joins TRBV28 and TRBJ2-7; D is undetermined. The CDR3 consists of 13 residues. V dropped 1 base and J dropped 2 bases, with 6 bases sitting between them. Germline values: CDR1 MDHEN, CDR2 SYDVKM. Here the CDR3 DNA reads TGTGCCAGCAGTTTATCGGACGCCTACGAGCAGTACTTC. This gives the protein CASSLSDAYEQYF.

The chain links TRBV29-1 to TRBJ2-3, with 8 bases identical to TRBD1. J gave up 2 bases and V 7 bases, and 8 bases lay outside the gene matches. The CDR3 consists of 14 residues. Germline V gene lookup returns CDR1 SQVTM and CDR2 ANQGSEA. The CDR3 loop reads CSGGQGKVTDTQYF. CDR3 in DNA: TGCAGCGGTGGACAGGGCAAGGTCACAGATACGCAGTATTTT.

V is TRBV7-9 and J is TRBJ1-2; D is undetermined. Germline CDR1 SEHNR, CDR2 FQNEAQ (reference sequence). Trimming removed 5 bases at V and 7 bases at J, with 20 bases between. The CDR3 has 15 residues. The CDR3 DNA is TGTGCCAGCAGCCCTTACATGGACTTTATGGGTGGCTACACCTTC. Amino acids: CASSPYMDFMGGYTF.

This clone was counted once. The chain has TRBV7-6 and TRBJ1-3; no reliable D call. The V end lost 2 bases, the J end lost 1 base, and 12 bases lay between the germline ends. The CDR3 covers 16 residues. Per the germline V gene, CDR1 is SGHVS and CDR2 is FNYEAQ. The CDR3 coding sequence is TGTGCCAGCAGCTTAACCCACCCGAGGTCTGGAAACACCATATATTTT. Translated: CASSLTHPRSGNTIYF.

The chain links TRBV18 to TRBJ2-1; D is uncertain. This CDR3 comprises 14 residues. V was cut by 3 bases and J by 6 bases, with 12 bases left in between. Per germline, CDR1 KGHSH and CDR2 LQKENI. CDR3 sequence reads: CASSPVESFNEQFF. DNA of the CDR3: TGTGCCAGCTCACCCGTTGAGTCTTTCAATGAGCAGTTCTTC.

The chain has TRBV11-2 and TRBJ2-7, with TRBD1 as a possible D gene (7 bases). The V end lost 7 bases, the J end lost 4 bases, and 17 bases lay between the germline ends. This CDR3 spans 14 amino acids. Germline-derived CDR1 and CDR2 are SGHAT and FQNNGV. CDR3 loop: CASKGQEGKYEQYF. The CDR3 coding sequence is TGTGCCAGCAAAGGACAGGAGGGCAAGTACGAGCAGTACTTC.

The CDR3, as DNA: TGTGCCACCGGACCCGCGGGGGGATACGAGCAGTACTTC. Protein: CATGPAGGYEQYF. V and J are TRBV25-1 and TRBJ2-7, with 8 bases that match TRBD2. The CDR3 has 13 residues. CDR1 and CDR2 from the germline V gene are MGHDK and SYGVNS. The V segment lost 10 bases and the J segment 4 bases; nucleotides outside the gene matches: 9.